Listed below are T cell receptor beta chains from one sample, sequenced in a study of cytomegalovirus exposure and HLA in healthy donors. Only in-frame clones appear in the TCRdb table, and some are missing; sequencing was by immunoSEQ multiplex PCR. The sample contains 95,000 to 150,000 clones, 65% to 85% of which appear only once. Material: PBMCs. Receptors were obtained from a man aged 18 to 30 in good health and CMV-seropositive. CDR3s include the opening cysteine and the closing phenylalanine or tryptophan. Each record gives: D gene, clone size, V gene, J gene, CDR3 DNA, CDR3 protein. The D gene is left open where the match is weak. The size field is filled for only some rows; it gives once, few, many or a size class.

-	-	TRBV7-8	TRBJ1-5	TGTGCCAGCAGCCAACCCCGGGGTCGAGGGGGATTCGTTAGCAATCAGCCCCAGCATTTT	CASSQPRGRGGFVSNQPQHF
TRBD1	-	TRBV7-9	TRBJ2-3	TGTGCCAGCAGTCAAACCGACAGGGCCACAGATACGCAGTATTTT	CASSQTDRATDTQYF
-	-	TRBV5-6	TRBJ1-5	TGTGCCAGCAGCAGGAACAGGGTCGGTCAGCCCCAGCATTTT	CASSRNRVGQPQHF
-	-	TRBV5-1	TRBJ2-2	TGCGCCAGCAGCTTACCCCGGTCAGGGGACACCGGGGAGCTGTTTTTT	CASSLPRSGDTGELFF
-	-	TRBV6-5	TRBJ1-6	TGTGCCAGCAGTCGGGAAGGTAATTCACCCCTCCACTTT	CASSREGNSPLHF
TRBD2	-	TRBV30	TRBJ2-1	TGTGCCTGGTTACGTCCCGGCGGGAGCTCCTACAATGAGCAGTTCTTC	CAWLRPGGSSYNEQFF
-	-	TRBV7-2	TRBJ2-5	TGTGCCAGCAGCTTATGGTCAGGGGGGCAAGAGACCCAGTACTTC	CASSLWSGGQETQYF
-	-	TRBV4-3	TRBJ2-1	TGCGCCAGCAGTCTACGGGACTCGGATTATAATGAGCAGTTCTTC	CASSLRDSDYNEQFF
TRBD1	-	TRBV19	TRBJ2-1	TGTGCCAGTAGCCTGGGACAGGGATCCTACAATGAGCAGTTCTTC	CASSLGQGSYNEQFF
TRBD2	-	TRBV11-3	TRBJ2-1	TGTGCCAGCAGCTTAGGATCCGGTTTCCCTAGCGGAAGCTCCTACAATGAGCAGTTCTTC	CASSLGSGFPSGSSYNEQFF
-	-	TRBV15	TRBJ2-7	TGTGCCACCAGCAGCGGACAAAGATACGAGCAGTACTTC	CATSSGQRYEQYF
-	-	TRBV11-2	TRBJ1-3	TGTGCCAGCAGCTTAGGATGGGCAGAGGGGACTGGAACCATATATTTT	CASSLGWAEGTGTIYF
-	-	TRBV5-1	TRBJ1-6	TGCGCCAGCAGCTTGGAGGGACAAAGAACCCTCCACTTT	CASSLEGQRTLHF
-	-	TRBV7-9	TRBJ1-3	TGTTCCACCAAGGACAGTTCGTTCCTGAACACCATATATTTT	CSTKDSSFLNTIYF
TRBD2	-	TRBV4-3	TRBJ2-1	TGCGCCAGCAGCCAACAGCGGGGGTCCAATGAGCAGTTCTTC	CASSQQRGSNEQFF
-	-	TRBV5-5	TRBJ2-7	TGTGCCAGCAGCTTACCGACAGCCACCTACGAGCAGTACTTC	CASSLPTATYEQYF
TRBD2	-	TRBV5-8	TRBJ2-1	TGTGCCAGCAGCCCGCCTTCCCCTAGCGGGAGGATCAATGAGCAGTTCTTC	CASSPPSPSGRINEQFF
TRBD2	few	TRBV4-3	TRBJ2-1	TGCGCCAGCAGCCTAACTAGCGGGGTCTACAATGAGCAGTTCTTC	CASSLTSGVYNEQFF
-	few	TRBV5-4	TRBJ2-7	TGTGCCAGCAGCTTGAGGGCGGGATCCTACGAGCAGTACTTC	CASSLRAGSYEQYF
TRBD1	-	TRBV7-9	TRBJ1-4	TGTGCCAGCAGCTTTCAGACAGGGGTGTCCGAAAAACTGCTTTTT	CASSFQTGVSEKLLF
-	few	TRBV9	TRBJ1-2	TGTGCCAGCAGCGTTACAGGGACCCTTACCTTC	CASSVTGTLTF
TRBD1	-	TRBV4-3	TRBJ2-1	TGCGCCAGCAGCCAAATCTGGACAGGGGGGAACAATGAGCAGTTCTTC	CASSQIWTGGNNEQFF
-	-	TRBV6-1	TRBJ1-2	TGTGCCAGCAGGCTAGAACATAGGGGGATCTATGGCTACACCTTC	CASRLEHRGIYGYTF
-	-	TRBV6-5	TRBJ2-5	TGTGCCAGCAGGACCCCAGGCGAGGAGACCCAGTACTTC	CASRTPGEETQYF
TRBD2	-	TRBV19	TRBJ2-5	TGTGCCAGTAGTATAAGCCTAGCGGGAGGCCGCGGAGGGACCCAGTACTTC	CASSISLAGGRGGTQYF
-	-	TRBV7-6	TRBJ1-3	TGTGCCAGCAGCGGACGACAGGCAACCTCTGGAAACACCATATATTTT	CASSGRQATSGNTIYF
TRBD1	-	TRBV14	TRBJ2-2	TGTGCCAGCAGCCGGACCCCGGGACAGGGGGCGGCCGGGGAGCTGTTTTTT	CASSRTPGQGAAGELFF
-	-	TRBV7-8	TRBJ2-5	TGTGCCAGCAGCTTAGAGTTACTACAAGAGACCCAGTACTTC	CASSLELLQETQYF
-	-	TRBV4-1	TRBJ1-4	TGCGCCAGCAGCCACGTCCCTGTGGGGGCTACAACTAATGAAAAACTGTTTTTT	CASSHVPVGATTNEKLFF
TRBD1	few	TRBV7-2	TRBJ1-1	TGTGCCAGCAGATTGGACAGGGGTCCTATAGCTTTCTTT	CASRLDRGPIAFF
-	-	TRBV18	TRBJ1-2	TGTGCCAGCTCAGTTTCAGGGCCGCCTACGTCTAACTATGGCTACACCTTC	CASSVSGPPTSNYGYTF
-	-	TRBV27	TRBJ2-7	TGTGCCGAGGGAGCTCCAAGAGACTACGAGCAGTACTTC	CAEGAPRDYEQYF
TRBD2	few	TRBV7-2	TRBJ2-1	TGTGCCAGCAGGAGCCAAGCGGGACCTAAAATCAATGAGCAGTTCTTC	CASRSQAGPKINEQFF
-	once	TRBV19	TRBJ2-6	TGTGCCAGTAGTATTATCACAGGGTGGGACCCTGGGGCCAACGTCCTGACTTTC	CASSIITGWDPGANVLTF
-	-	TRBV12-2	TRBJ1-4	TGTGCAAGTCGCCGCCAGGGTTTATTGGAAAAACTGTTTTTT	CASRRQGLLEKLFF
-	-	TRBV5-1	TRBJ2-5	TGCGCCAGCAGCCCCCCCAAACTCCTCGGAGGGGAGACCCAGTACTTC	CASSPPKLLGGETQYF
-	-	TRBV19	TRBJ2-5	TGTGCCAGTAGTATTAACAGGGAGACCCAGTACTTC	CASSINRETQYF
-	-	TRBV6-1	TRBJ2-4	TGTGCCAGCAGTGAAGACTATAGTAGTCTGGCCAAAAACATTCAGTACTTC	CASSEDYSSLAKNIQYF
-	-	TRBV30	TRBJ1-2	TGTGCCTGGAGTAGTACCGGGTCTTACACCTTC	CAWSSTGSYTF
-	-	TRBV4-3	TRBJ2-7	TGCGCCAGCGCTCGAGAACAGAAATCCTACGAGCAGTACTTC	CASAREQKSYEQYF